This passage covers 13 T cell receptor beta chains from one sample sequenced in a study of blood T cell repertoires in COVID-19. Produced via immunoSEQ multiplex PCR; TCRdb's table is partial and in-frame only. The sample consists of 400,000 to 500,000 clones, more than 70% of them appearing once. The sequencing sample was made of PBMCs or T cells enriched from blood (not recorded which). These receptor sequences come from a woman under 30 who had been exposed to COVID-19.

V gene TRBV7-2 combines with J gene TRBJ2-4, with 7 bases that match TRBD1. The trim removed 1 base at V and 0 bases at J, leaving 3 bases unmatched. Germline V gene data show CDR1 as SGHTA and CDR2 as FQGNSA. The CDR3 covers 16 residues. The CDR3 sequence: CASSLGGGLAKNIQYF. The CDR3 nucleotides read TGTGCCAGCAGCTTAGGAGGGGGCCTAGCCAAAAACATTCAGTACTTC.

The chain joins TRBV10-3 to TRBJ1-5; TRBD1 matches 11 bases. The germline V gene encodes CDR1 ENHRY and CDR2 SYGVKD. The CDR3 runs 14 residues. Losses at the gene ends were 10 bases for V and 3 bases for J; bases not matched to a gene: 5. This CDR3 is CASSGQGDNQPQHF. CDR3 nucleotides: TGTGCCAGCTCGGGACAGGGGGACAATCAGCCCCAGCATTTT.

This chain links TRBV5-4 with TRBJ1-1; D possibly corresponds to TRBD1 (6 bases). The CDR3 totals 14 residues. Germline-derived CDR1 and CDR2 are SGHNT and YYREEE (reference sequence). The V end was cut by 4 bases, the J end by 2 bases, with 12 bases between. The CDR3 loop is CASSQGQANTEAFF. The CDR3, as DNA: TGTGCCAGCAGCCAGGGGCAGGCAAACACTGAAGCTTTCTTT.

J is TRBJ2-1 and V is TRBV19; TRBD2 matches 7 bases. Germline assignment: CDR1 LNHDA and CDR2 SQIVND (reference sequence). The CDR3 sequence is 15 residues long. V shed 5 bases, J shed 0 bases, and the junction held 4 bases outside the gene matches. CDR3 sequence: CASSLAEGSYNEQFF. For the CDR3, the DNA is TGTGCCAGTAGTCTAGCGGAGGGCTCCTACAATGAGCAGTTCTTC.

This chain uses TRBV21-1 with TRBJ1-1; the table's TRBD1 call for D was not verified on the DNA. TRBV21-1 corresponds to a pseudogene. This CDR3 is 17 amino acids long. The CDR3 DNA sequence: TGTGCCAGCAGCAAAGGAGGTCTAGACAGAGCGAACACTGAAGCTTTCTTT. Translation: CASSKGGLDRANTEAFF.

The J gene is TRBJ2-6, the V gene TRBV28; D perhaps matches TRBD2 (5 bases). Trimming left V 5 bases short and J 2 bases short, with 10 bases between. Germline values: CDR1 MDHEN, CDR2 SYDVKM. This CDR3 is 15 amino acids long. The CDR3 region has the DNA TGTGCCAGCAGTACACGAGGGCCTGGGGCCAACGTCCTGACTTTC. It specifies CASSTRGPGANVLTF.

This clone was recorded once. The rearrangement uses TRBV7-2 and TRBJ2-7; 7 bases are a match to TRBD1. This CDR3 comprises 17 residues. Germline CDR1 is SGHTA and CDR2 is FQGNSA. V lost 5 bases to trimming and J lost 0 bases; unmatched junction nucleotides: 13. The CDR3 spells CASSLRVSGQPSYEQYF. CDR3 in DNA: TGTGCCAGCAGCCTAAGGGTCTCGGGACAGCCCTCCTACGAGCAGTACTTC.

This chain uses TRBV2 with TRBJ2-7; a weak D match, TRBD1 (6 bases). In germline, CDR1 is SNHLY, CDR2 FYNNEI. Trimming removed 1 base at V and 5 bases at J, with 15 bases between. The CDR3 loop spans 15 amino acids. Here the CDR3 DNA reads TGTGCCAGCAGTGAAGAGGGGACAAGGGAGAACGAGCAGTACTTC. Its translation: CASSEEGTRENEQYF.

The CDR3 DNA sequence: TGTGCCAGCAGCCTAAGGGACAGGGGGAACCAAGAGACCCAGTACTTC. Protein product: CASSLRDRGNQETQYF. The chain links TRBV3-1 (or the pseudogene TRBV3-2) to TRBJ2-5, with 11 bases lining up with TRBD1. Germline V gene data show CDR1 as LGHDT and CDR2 as YNNKEL (reference sequence). V lost 4 bases to trimming and J lost 0 bases; unmatched junction nucleotides: 4. This CDR3 is built from 16 residues.

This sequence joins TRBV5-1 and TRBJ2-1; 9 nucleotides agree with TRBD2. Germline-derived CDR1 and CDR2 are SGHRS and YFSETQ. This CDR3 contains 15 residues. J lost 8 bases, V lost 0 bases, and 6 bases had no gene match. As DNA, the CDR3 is TGCGCCAGCAGCTTGGTGGCGGGAGGGCTGGATGAGCAGTTCTTC. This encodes CASSLVAGGLDEQFF.

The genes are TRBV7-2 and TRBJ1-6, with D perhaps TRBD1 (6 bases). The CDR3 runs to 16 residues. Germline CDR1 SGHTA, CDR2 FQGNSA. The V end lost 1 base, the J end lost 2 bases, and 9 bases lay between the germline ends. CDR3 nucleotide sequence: TGTGCCAGCAGCTTAGGTCAGGGGACCTATAATTCACCCCTCCACTTT. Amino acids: CASSLGQGTYNSPLHF.

The CDR3 is CSASVGFWGDEQFF. DNA of the CDR3: TGCAGTGCTAGTGTGGGGTTTTGGGGGGATGAGCAGTTCTTC. The chain uses TRBV20-1 and TRBJ2-1; a weak D match, TRBD2 (6 bases). Looked up from germline, CDR1 is DFQATT and CDR2 is SNEGSKA (reference sequence). The CDR3 is made up of 14 amino acids. V lost 3 bases and J lost 8, with 17 bases in between.

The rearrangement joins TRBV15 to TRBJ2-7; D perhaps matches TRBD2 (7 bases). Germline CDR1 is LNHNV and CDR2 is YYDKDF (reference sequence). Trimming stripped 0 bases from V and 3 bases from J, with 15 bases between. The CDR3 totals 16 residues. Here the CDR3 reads CATSRDEGGVHYEQYF. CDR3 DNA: TGTGCCACCAGCAGAGATGAAGGGGGGGTGCACTACGAGCAGTACTTC.